One T cell receptor beta chain is described in this entry. Its antigen remains unknown. Here immunoSEQ multiplex PCR was the method, and the copy in TCRdb shows in-frame clones only, minus some. The sample includes roughly 1.5 million clones, approximately 98% of them seen just once. The data derive from a study of shared clonotypes between healthy human individuals. Study results and caveats: Blood was the sole source, and tissue repertoires probably differ.

Per the germline V gene, CDR1 is SGDLS and CDR2 is YYNGEE. This CDR3 has 13 residues. The germline V and J ends were trimmed by 4 bases and 3 bases, with 11 bases remaining between them. Sequenced: naive CD4+ T cells sorted from blood. Documented subset: CD45RA+ positively selected. The chain carries TRBV9 and TRBJ2-7, with D possibly TRBD1 on 5 matching bases. The receptor was isolated from a man younger than 40 in good health. The CDR3, as DNA: TGTGCCAGCAGCTCCAGGGTTGGCTACGAGCAGTACTTC. Encoded protein: CASSSRVGYEQYF.